These 13 T cell receptor beta chains originate from one sample sequenced in a study of blood T cell repertoires in COVID-19. Assay used: immunoSEQ multiplex PCR; TCRdb lists only in-frame clones, some missing. The repertoire holds 95,000 to 100,000 clones, 85% seen once, with 1.5% to 2% in the top ten. Sequences were obtained from peripheral blood. The receptors were gathered from an older woman with active or convalescent COVID-19.

The V call is TRBV6-5, the J call TRBJ1-4, with D tentatively TRBD1 (6 bases). Looked up from germline, CDR1 is MNHEY and CDR2 is SVGAGI. This CDR3 contains 15 residues. Trimming left V 0 bases short and J 6 bases short, with 11 bases between. CDR3 sequence (DNA): TGTGCCAGCAGTTACTCGTGGAAGGGGGATGAAAAACTGTTTTTT. Protein: CASSYSWKGDEKLFF.

Here the CDR3 DNA reads TGTGCCAGCAGCCAGAGAACCGGGGAGCTGTTTTTT. Translating it yields CASSQRTGELFF. The genes are TRBV3-1 (or the pseudogene TRBV3-2) and TRBJ2-2; no reliable D call. CDR3 length: 12 residues. Looked up from germline, CDR1 is LGHDT and CDR2 is YNNKEL (reference sequence). V lost 3 bases and J lost 5, with 4 bases in between.

V gene TRBV24-1 combines with J gene TRBJ2-4, with 7 bases lining up with TRBD1. Trimming removed 4 bases from V and 6 bases from J; junction bases left unmatched: 2. CDR1 is KGHDR, CDR2 SFDVKD, per germline. The CDR3 is 13 residues long. CDR3 sequence (DNA): TGTGCCACCAGTGACGGACAGGTAAACATTCAGTACTTC. Its protein product is CATSDGQVNIQYF.

The chain combines TRBV6-5 with TRBJ2-2; TRBD2 aligns across 14 bases. The CDR3 covers 16 residues. Germline-derived CDR1 and CDR2 are MNHEY and SVGAGI. V shed 4 bases and J 4 bases; nucleotides not matched to a gene: 2. CDR3 nucleotides: TGTGCCAGCAGTTCGGGACTAGCGGGGGTCACCGGGGAGCTGTTTTTT. Amino acids: CASSSGLAGVTGELFF.

The chain joins TRBV4-3 to TRBJ2-1, with D possibly matching TRBD1 (6 bases). V was cut by 2 bases and J by 12 bases, with 11 bases left in between. The CDR3 runs 12 residues. Germline CDR1 and CDR2: LGHNA and YSLEER. The chain's CDR3 is CASSQLTGMQFF. The CDR3 coding sequence is TGCGCCAGCAGCCAATTAACAGGGATGCAGTTCTTC.

V usage is TRBV5-5 and J usage is TRBJ2-5; D possibly corresponds to TRBD1 (6 bases). Germline V lookup: CDR1 SGHKS, CDR2 YYEKEE (reference sequence). V was cut by 0 bases and J by 4 bases, with 7 bases left in between. CDR3 length equals 13 residues. The CDR3 region has the DNA TGTGCCAGCAGCTTGGCAGGGGCAGAGACCCAGTACTTC. This sequence encodes CASSLAGAETQYF.

This chain links TRBV28 with TRBJ1-1; 8 nucleotides align to TRBD1. From germline, CDR1 is MDHEN and CDR2 SYDVKM. The CDR3 length is 16 residues. V dropped 5 bases and J dropped 2; count of bases not matched to a gene: 10. The CDR3 nucleotides are TGTGCCAGCAGTCCAAGACAGGGGCTAGGAAACACTGAAGCTTTCTTT. Translation gives CASSPRQGLGNTEAFF.

This chain links TRBV30 with TRBJ2-3; 11 bases match TRBD2. The CDR3 runs to 16 residues. V was pared by 4 bases and J by 1 base, with 7 bases of the junction left unmatched. Germline assignment: CDR1 GTSNPN and CDR2 SVGIG (reference sequence). The CDR3 bases are TGTGCCTGGAAGGGACTAGCGGAAGAGGGCACAGATACGCAGTATTTT. Its protein product is CAWKGLAEEGTDTQYF.

The V gene is TRBV19, the J gene TRBJ1-5; D gene unclear. V was cut by 8 bases and J by 7 bases, with 18 bases left in between. Germline V lookup: CDR1 LNHDA, CDR2 SQIVND (reference sequence). This CDR3 has 14 residues. Here the CDR3 reads CASCDGSKAQPQHF. Written as DNA, the CDR3 is TGTGCCAGTTGCGACGGGAGTAAGGCCCAGCCCCAGCATTTT. The whole variable domain, remainder taken from reference TRBV19 and TRBJ1-5, is DGGITQSPKYLFRKEGQNVTLSCEQNLNHDAMYWYRQDPGQGLRLIYYSQIVNDFQKGDIAEGYSVSREKKESFPLTVTSAQKNPTAFYLCASCDGSKAQPQHFGDGTRLSIL.

The sample holds a few counts of this clone. This chain joins TRBV7-9 and TRBJ2-3; no firm D call. This CDR3 spans 14 amino acids. Trimming removed 2 bases from V and 4 bases from J, with 10 bases in between. Germline V gives CDR1 SEHNR, CDR2 FQNEAQ (reference sequence). CDR3 nucleotides: TGTGCCAGCAGCTTATCCAGGCTTGCAGATACGCAGTATTTT. This encodes CASSLSRLADTQYF.

The chain combines TRBV29-1 with TRBJ1-1, with D possibly TRBD1 on 6 matching bases. This CDR3 has 15 amino acids. Trimming took off 5 bases at V and 0 bases at J, with 16 bases between the two ends. Germline V CDR1 and CDR2: SQVTM, ANQGSEA. The CDR3 protein is CSVRQALYLNTEAFF. The CDR3 DNA reads as TGCAGCGTTAGACAGGCTCTTTACTTGAACACTGAAGCTTTCTTT.

The chain combines TRBV6-4 with TRBJ2-1; 15 nucleotides line up with TRBD2. The V and J ends lost 4 bases and 10 bases, in that order; junction bases with no gene match: 11. This CDR3 spans 17 amino acids. Germline CDR1 MRHNA, CDR2 SNTAGT. Here the CDR3 reads CASSVLGTSGGYQEQFF. CDR3 bases: TGTGCCAGCAGTGTCCTCGGGACTAGCGGGGGGTATCAAGAGCAGTTCTTC.

This clone was counted once. The chain is built from TRBV5-8 and TRBJ1-5; tentatively, D is TRBD1 (6 bases). The CDR3 covers 15 residues. Trimming left V 0 bases short and J 3 bases short, with 10 bases between. Looked up from germline, CDR1 is SGHTS and CDR2 is YDEGEE. In DNA, the CDR3 is TGTGCCAGCAGCTTGGGGACAGACTTCAATCAGCCCCAGCATTTT. Amino acid sequence: CASSLGTDFNQPQHF.